Below are 11 T cell receptor beta chains sequenced from a single sample in a study of cytomegalovirus exposure and HLA in healthy donors. The PCR employed 60 Vbeta primers together with 13 Jbeta primers. Profiling relied on immunoSEQ multiplex PCR, and the TCRdb table lists in-frame clones only, not all of them. The sample shows 150,000 or so clones, around four fifths of them seen only once. The material sequenced was PBMCs. The receptor set was obtained from a man in his late teens or twenties in good health and CMV-seropositive.

This chain connects TRBV7-2 to TRBJ1-5, with 7 positions matching TRBD1. The CDR3 extends over 15 amino acids. V shed 5 bases and J 3 bases; nucleotides not matched to a gene: 7. Germline CDR1 SGHTA, CDR2 FQGNSA. CDR3 DNA: TGTGCCAGCAGCGCACAGGGGTATAACAATCAGCCCCAGCATTTT. Translating it yields CASSAQGYNNQPQHF.

This chain links TRBV6-5 with TRBJ2-7, with D uncertain. The V end lost 4 bases, the J end lost 5 bases, and 12 bases lay between the germline ends. The CDR3 contains 13 residues. Germline V gene sequence: CDR1 MNHEY, CDR2 SVGAGI. The CDR3 coding sequence is TGTGCCAGCAGTTCTACAGTGTTGGACGAGCAGTACTTC. Translated: CASSSTVLDEQYF.

This chain links TRBV28 with TRBJ1-2, with D unclear. Trimming left V 3 bases short and J 3 bases short, with 8 bases between. Germline values: CDR1 MDHEN, CDR2 SYDVKM. The CDR3 runs 13 residues. This CDR3 reads CASSFPGYYGYTF. CDR3 nucleotides: TGTGCCAGCAGTTTCCCTGGCTACTATGGCTACACCTTC.

The chain uses TRBV28 and TRBJ2-7, with D possibly TRBD2 on 5 matching bases. Germline assignment: CDR1 MDHEN and CDR2 SYDVKM. The V and J ends lost 6 bases and 4 bases respectively, with 10 bases between them. There are 12 residues in the CDR3. The CDR3, as DNA: TGTGCCAGCAGCCTGGACTCTTACGAGCAGTACTTC. Protein product: CASSLDSYEQYF.

The chain uses TRBV7-9 and TRBJ1-3; D unclear. This CDR3 contains 17 residues. Trimming pared 5 bases from V and 8 bases from J, leaving 25 bases between. Germline loops: CDR1 SEHNR, CDR2 FQNEAQ (reference sequence). The CDR3 region is CASSPGTGSSSGYTIYF. In DNA, the CDR3 is TGTGCCAGCAGCCCCGGAACCGGGTCTTCCAGTGGCTACACCATATATTTT.

The gene calls are TRBV2 and TRBJ2-7, with TRBD2 as a possible D gene (5 bases). Germline V gene data show CDR1 as SNHLY and CDR2 as FYNNEI. V dropped 8 bases and J dropped 7 bases, with 18 bases sitting between them. CDR3 length: 13 amino acids. The CDR3 sequence: CASSSDSSGEQYF. The CDR3 coding sequence is TGTGCCAGCTCCAGCGACTCCTCGGGAGAGCAGTACTTC.

The CDR3 coding sequence is TGCGCCAGCAGCTCATCGACTGAAACCACAGATACGCAGTATTTT. Translated, it gives CASSSSTETTDTQYF. This chain joins TRBV5-1 and TRBJ2-3; D unclear. Trimming took 3 bases from V and 2 from J, leaving 13 bases between them. This CDR3 has 15 amino acids. Looked up from germline, CDR1 is SGHRS and CDR2 is YFSETQ.

As DNA, the CDR3 is TGTGCCAGCAGCCTGGACAGGGGGGGGCCAGATACGCAGTATTTT. As protein: CASSLDRGGPDTQYF. The chain links TRBV13 to TRBJ2-3; 10 bases line up with TRBD1. The J segment lost 4 bases and the V segment lost 5 bases, leaving 6 bases of the junction unmatched. CDR1 is PRHDT and CDR2 is FYEKMQ in the germline V gene (reference sequence). The CDR3 spans 15 residues.

This clone came up once. The chain uses TRBV4-1 and TRBJ2-5; the D gene is possibly TRBD1 (5 bases). The J call may be incorrect, as the DNA end agrees better with TRBJ2-7. Germline V gene data show CDR1 as MGHRA and CDR2 as YSYEKL. The CDR3 has 16 amino acids. As DNA, the CDR3 is TGCGCCAGCAGCCAACTACCTACAGGTGGGGCCTACGAGCAGTACTTC. Its translation: CASSQLPTGGAYEQYF.

This clone is a singleton in its sample. V gene TRBV28 combines with J gene TRBJ2-7, with D perhaps TRBD1 (5 bases). In germline, CDR1 is MDHEN, CDR2 SYDVKM. The CDR3 runs 14 residues. The ends were cut back, 3 bases at V and 7 bases at J, with 16 bases in the middle. For the CDR3, the DNA is TGTGCCAGCAGTTTGAACGGCAGGGTTGGAGAGCAGTACTTC. This translates into CASSLNGRVGEQYF.

This clone was recorded once. The gene calls are TRBV28 and TRBJ1-1; D not certain. The CDR3 spans 14 residues. Trimming shortened V by 4 bases and J by 9 bases, and 18 bases separated the two germline ends. Per the germline V gene, CDR1 is MDHEN and CDR2 is SYDVKM. CDR3 protein: CASSSSGIVQKAFF. CDR3 nucleotide sequence: TGTGCCAGCAGTTCCTCCGGGATCGTCCAAAAAGCTTTCTTT.